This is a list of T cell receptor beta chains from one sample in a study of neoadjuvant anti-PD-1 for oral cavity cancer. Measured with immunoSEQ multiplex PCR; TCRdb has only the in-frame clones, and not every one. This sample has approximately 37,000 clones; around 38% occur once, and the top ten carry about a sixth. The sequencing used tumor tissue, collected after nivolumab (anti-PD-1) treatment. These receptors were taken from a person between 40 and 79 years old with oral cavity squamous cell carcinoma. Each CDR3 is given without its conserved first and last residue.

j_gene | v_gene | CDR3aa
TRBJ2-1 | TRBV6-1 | ASEGLADNEQF
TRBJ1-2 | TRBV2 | ASSEMGSGFYGYT
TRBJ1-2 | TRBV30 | AWRGGISYYGYT
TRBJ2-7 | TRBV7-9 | ASSTRTGVSYEQY
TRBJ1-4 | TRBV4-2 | ASSHTGEGAGEKLF
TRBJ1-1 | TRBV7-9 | ASSHQNTEAF
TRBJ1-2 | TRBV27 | ASNQSGHRNYGYT
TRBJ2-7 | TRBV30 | AWSDQPRGEQY
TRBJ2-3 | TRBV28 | ASSFGAILGTSTDTQY
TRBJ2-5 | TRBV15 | ATSRGLGGAETQY
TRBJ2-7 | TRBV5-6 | ASSLSLLAGVDEQY
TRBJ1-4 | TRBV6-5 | ASRSGNEKLF
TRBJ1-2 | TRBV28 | ASRGSDRFDYGYT
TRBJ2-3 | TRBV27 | ASSQLYLTDTQY
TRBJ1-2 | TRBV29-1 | SVNRGYYYGYT
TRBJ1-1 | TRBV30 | AWSALGGGTEAF
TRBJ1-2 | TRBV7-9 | ASSAGRYGYT
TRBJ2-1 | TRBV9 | ASSVVGGTYNEQF
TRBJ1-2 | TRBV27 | ASSQFASYGYT
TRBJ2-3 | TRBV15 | ATSAGVSTDTQY
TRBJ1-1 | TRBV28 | ASRFNRLEAF
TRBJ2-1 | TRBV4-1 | ASSRGLAGGVRYNEQF
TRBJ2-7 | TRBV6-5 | ASSTPGTGVYEQY
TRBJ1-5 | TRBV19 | ASSIGGDQPQH
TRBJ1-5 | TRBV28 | ASLETGPNQPQH
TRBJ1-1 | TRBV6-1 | ASRLPGQTEAF
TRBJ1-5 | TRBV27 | ASSLSGVGQPQH
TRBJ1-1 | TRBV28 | ASRGLGDTEAF
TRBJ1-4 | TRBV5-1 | ASSLGGPGTNEKLF
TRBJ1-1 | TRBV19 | ASEWKGTEAF
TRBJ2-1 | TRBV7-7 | ASSFHGLNGEQF
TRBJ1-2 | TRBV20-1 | SAGGNGYT
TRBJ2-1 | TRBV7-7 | ASSPDGPANEQF
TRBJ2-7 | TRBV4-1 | ASSQEGGNLYEQY
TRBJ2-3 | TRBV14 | ASSQGRLGDTQY
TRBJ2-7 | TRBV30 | ARKGAANEQY
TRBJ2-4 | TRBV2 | ASKQNIQY
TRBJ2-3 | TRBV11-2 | ATRTGDTDTQY
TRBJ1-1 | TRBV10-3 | AMGQGGKDTEAF
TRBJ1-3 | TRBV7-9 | ASSLGQSSGNTIY
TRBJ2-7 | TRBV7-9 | ASSPLGYEQY
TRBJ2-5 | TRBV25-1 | ASSGETQY
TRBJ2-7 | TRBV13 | ASSFDRGPYEQY
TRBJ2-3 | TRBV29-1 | SARGGTDTQY
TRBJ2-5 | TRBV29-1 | SVRGTSGQETQY
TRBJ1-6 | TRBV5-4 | ASSSGLSYNSPLH
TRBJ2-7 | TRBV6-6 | ASSYSNYEQY
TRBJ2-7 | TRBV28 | ASSSPSSGRTYEQY
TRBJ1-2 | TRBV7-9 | ASSFTGGASYGYT
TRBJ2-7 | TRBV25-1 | ASSAPGPAYEQY
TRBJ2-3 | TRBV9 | ASSVAWGSADTQY
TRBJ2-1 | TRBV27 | ASSLSASGSYNEQF
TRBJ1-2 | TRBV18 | ASSSLQGSHGYT
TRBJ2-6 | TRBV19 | ASRASGANVLT
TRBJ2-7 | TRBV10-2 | ATWDSRAYEQY
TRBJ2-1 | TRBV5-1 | ASSFLPDGRRSYNEQF
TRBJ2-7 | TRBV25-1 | ASSEWDHSYEQY
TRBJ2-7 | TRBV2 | ASSADYEQY